This note documents a single T cell receptor (beta chain) sequence. Antigen: not known. This specimen comes from a study of CD4 T cells in relation to SARS-CoV-2 and coronaviruses. Turning to the study itself: After approximately 10 days of antigen culture, PBMC TCR beta CDR3s were sequenced. Study observations and caveats: Crossreactive clones expanded significantly less to SARS-CoV-2 than monoreactive clones.

The CDR3 contains 15 residues. The germline gives CDR1 LGHNT, CDR2 FRNRAP. Trimming stripped 0 bases from V and 6 bases from J, with 12 bases between. Some clones are missing from TCRdb's copy, which holds only in-frame ones; the method was immunoSEQ multiplex PCR. The repertoire holds some 26,000 clones, with over 70% as singletons. CD4+ T cells from unexposed donors were obtained before the COVID-19 pandemic (2011-2018). The cells were cultured for around ten days before CD4+ T cells were isolated. Testing used SARS-CoV-2 S/N and four cold-coronavirus spikes on unexposed-donor CD4+ T cells, cells permitting. Cultures held 1.5 million to 2.5 million PBMCs per well with roughly 10 IU/ml IL-2.

The chain links TRBV12-5 to TRBJ1-5; possible D gene TRBD1, 5 bases. Sequencing input: CD4+ T cells from PBMCs, cultured in vitro. The source is a human donor in good health. The chain's CDR3 is CASGLVVGVGQPQHF. The CDR3, as DNA: TGTGCTAGTGGTTTGGTGGTAGGGGTGGGTCAGCCCCAGCATTTT.